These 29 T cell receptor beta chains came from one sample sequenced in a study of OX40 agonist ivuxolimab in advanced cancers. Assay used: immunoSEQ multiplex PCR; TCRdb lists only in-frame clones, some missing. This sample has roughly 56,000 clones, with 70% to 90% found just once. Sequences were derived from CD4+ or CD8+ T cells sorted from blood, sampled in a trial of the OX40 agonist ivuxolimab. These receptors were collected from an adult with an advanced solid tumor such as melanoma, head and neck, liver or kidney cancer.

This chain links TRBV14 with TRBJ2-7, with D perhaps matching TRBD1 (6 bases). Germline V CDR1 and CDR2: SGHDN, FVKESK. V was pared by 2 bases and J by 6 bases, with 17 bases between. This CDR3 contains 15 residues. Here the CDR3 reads CASSQSGGRFREQYF. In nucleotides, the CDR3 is TGTGCCAGCAGCCAATCTGGGGGCCGTTTCCGCGAGCAGTACTTC.

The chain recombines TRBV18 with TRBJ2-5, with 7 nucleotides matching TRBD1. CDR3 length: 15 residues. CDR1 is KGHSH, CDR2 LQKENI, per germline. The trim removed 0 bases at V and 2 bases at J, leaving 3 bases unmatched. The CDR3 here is CASSPPTGVQETQYF. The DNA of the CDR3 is TGTGCCAGCTCACCACCCACAGGGGTACAAGAGACCCAGTACTTC.

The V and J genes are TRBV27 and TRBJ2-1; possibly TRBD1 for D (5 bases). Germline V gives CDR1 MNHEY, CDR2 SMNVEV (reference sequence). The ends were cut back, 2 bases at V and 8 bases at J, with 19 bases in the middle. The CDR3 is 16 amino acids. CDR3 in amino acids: CASSLRVRAGYHEQFF. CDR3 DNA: TGTGCCAGCAGTTTAAGGGTCAGGGCTGGGTACCATGAGCAGTTCTTC.

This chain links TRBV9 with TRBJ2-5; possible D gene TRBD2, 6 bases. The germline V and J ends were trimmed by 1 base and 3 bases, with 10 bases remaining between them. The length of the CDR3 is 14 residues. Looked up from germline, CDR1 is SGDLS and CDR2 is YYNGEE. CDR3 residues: CASSVRTGEETQYF. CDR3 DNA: TGTGCCAGCAGCGTACGGACGGGAGAAGAGACCCAGTACTTC.

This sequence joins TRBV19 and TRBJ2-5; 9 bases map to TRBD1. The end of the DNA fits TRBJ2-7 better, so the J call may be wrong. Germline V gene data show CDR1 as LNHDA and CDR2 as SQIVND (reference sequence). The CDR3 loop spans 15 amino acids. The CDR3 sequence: CASSTRRQGAYEQYF. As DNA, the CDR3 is TGTGCCAGTAGTACCAGAAGACAGGGGGCCTACGAGCAGTACTTC.

This CDR3 is CASVLAENDYEQYF. In nucleotides, the CDR3 is TGTGCCAGTGTGTTGGCGGAAAACGACTACGAGCAGTACTTC. V and J are TRBV6-6 and TRBJ2-7; no firm D call. V was cut by 9 bases and J by 3 bases, with 18 bases left in between. The CDR3 loop spans 14 amino acids. Germline CDR1 reads MNHNY; CDR2 reads SVGAGI (reference sequence).

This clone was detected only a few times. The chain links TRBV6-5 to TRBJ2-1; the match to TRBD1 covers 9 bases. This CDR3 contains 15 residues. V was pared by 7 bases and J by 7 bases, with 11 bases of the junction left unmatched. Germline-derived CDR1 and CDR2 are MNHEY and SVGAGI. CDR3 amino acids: CASNEQGATSNEQFF. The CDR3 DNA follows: TGTGCCAGCAACGAACAGGGGGCTACCTCTAATGAGCAGTTCTTC.

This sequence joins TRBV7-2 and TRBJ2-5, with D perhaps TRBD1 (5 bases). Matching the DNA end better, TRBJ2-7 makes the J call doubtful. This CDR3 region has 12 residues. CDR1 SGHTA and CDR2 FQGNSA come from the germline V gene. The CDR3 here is CASSRTGYEQYF. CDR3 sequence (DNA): TGTGCCAGCAGCAGAACAGGTTACGAGCAGTACTTC.

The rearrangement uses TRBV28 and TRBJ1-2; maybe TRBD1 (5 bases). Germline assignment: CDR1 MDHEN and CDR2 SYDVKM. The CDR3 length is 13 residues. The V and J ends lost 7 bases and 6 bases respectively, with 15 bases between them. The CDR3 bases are TGTGCCAGCAACCGGGACGGTCGGAATGGCTACACCTTC. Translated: CASNRDGRNGYTF.

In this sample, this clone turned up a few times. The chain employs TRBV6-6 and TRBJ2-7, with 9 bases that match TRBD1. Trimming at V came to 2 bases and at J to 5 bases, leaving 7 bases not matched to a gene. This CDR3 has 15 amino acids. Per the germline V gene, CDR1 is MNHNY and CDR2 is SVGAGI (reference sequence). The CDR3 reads CASSYPQGALDEQYF. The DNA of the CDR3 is TGTGCCAGCAGTTACCCACAGGGGGCCCTCGACGAGCAGTACTTC.

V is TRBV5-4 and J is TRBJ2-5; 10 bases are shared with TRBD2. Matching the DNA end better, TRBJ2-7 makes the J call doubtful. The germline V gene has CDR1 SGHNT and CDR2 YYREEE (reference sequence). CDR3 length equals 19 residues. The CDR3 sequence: CASSLGQGILPGLANEQYF. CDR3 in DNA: TGTGCCAGCAGCTTGGGTCAGGGGATCCTGCCGGGACTAGCGAACGAGCAGTACTTC.

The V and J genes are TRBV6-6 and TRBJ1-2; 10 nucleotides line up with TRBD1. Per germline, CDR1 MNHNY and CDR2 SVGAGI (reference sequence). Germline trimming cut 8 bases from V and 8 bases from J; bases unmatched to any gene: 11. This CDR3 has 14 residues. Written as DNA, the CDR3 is TGTGCCAGCTTTAAACCCGACAGGGGGCAAGGCTACACCTTC. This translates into CASFKPDRGQGYTF.

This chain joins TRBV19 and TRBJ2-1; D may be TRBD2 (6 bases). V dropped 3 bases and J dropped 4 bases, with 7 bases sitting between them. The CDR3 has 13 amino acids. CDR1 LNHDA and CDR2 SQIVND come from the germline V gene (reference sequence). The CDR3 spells CASSMGRYNEQFF. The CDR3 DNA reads TGTGCCAGTAGTATGGGGAGGTACAATGAGCAGTTCTTC.

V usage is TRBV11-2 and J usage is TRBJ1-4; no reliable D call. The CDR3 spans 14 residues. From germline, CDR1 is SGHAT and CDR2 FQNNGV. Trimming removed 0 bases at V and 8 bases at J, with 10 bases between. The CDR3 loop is CASSLERMDEKLFF. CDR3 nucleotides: TGTGCCAGCAGCTTAGAGAGAATGGACGAAAAACTGTTTTTT.

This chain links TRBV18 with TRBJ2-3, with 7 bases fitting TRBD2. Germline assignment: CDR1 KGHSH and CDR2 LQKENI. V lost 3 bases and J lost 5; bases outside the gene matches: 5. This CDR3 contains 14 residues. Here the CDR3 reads CASSPLQREDTQYF. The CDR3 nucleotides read TGTGCCAGCTCACCTCTACAGCGGGAAGATACGCAGTATTTT.

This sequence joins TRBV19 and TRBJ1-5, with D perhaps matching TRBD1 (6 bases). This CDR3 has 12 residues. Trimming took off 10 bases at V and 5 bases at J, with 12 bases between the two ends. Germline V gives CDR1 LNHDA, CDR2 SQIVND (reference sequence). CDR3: CATKNRDQPQHF. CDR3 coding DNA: TGTGCCACCAAGAACAGGGATCAGCCCCAGCATTTT.

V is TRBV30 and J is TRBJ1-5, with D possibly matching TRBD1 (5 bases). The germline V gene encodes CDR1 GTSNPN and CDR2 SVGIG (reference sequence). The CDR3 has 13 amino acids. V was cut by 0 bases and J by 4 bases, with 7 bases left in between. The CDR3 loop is CAWSVSGNQPQHF. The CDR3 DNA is TGTGCCTGGAGTGTGTCAGGGAATCAGCCCCAGCATTTT.

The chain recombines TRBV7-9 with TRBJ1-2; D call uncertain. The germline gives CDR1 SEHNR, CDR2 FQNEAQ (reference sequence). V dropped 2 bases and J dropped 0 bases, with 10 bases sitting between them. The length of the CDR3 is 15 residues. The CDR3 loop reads CASSLRPRANYGYTF. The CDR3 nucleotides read TGTGCCAGCAGCTTACGACCGAGAGCTAACTATGGCTACACCTTC.

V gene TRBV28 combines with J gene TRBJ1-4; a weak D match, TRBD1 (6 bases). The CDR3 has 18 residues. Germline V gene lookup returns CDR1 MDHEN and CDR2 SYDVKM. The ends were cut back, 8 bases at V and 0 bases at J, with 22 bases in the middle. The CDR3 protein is CASAAVGGRAATNEKLFF. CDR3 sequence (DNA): TGTGCCAGCGCCGCGGTTGGGGGGCGCGCCGCAACTAATGAAAAACTGTTTTTT.

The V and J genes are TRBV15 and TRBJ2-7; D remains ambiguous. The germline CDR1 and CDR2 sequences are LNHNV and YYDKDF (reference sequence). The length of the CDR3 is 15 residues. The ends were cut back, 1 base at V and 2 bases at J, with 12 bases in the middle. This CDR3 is CATSRGQAGTYEQYF. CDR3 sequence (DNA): TGTGCCACCAGCAGAGGGCAAGCCGGAACCTACGAGCAGTACTTC.

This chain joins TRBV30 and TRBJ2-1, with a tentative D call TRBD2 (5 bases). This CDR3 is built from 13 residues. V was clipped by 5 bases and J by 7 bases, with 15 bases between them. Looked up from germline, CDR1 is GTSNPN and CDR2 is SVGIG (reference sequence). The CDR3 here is CAWGLSLGNEQFF. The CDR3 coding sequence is TGTGCCTGGGGACTGAGCTTGGGGAATGAGCAGTTCTTC.

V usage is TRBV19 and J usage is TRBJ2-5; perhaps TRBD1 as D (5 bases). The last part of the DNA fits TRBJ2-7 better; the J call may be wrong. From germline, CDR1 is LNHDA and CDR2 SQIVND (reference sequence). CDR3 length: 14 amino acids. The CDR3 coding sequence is TGTGCCAGTAGTGCAGGGCATACCCCCTACGAGCAGTACTTC. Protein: CASSAGHTPYEQYF.

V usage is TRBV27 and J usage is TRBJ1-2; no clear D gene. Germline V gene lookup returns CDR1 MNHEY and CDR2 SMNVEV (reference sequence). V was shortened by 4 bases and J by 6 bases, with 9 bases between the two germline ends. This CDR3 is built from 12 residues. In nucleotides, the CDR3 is TGTGCCAGCAGTTCCGGGTTAGATGGCTACACCTTC. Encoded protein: CASSSGLDGYTF.

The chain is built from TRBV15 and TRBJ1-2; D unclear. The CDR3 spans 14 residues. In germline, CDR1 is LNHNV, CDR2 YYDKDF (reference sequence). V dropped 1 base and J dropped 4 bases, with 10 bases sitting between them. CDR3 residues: CATSRGGFGYGYTF. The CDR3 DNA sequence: TGTGCCACCAGCAGAGGAGGATTCGGCTATGGCTACACCTTC. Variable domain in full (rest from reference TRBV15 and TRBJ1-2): DAMVIQNPRYQVTQFGKPVTLSCSQTLNHNVMYWYQQKSSQAPKLLFHYYDKDFNNEADTPDNFQSRRPNTSFCFLDIRSPGLGDTAMYLCATSRGGFGYGYTFGSGTRLTVV.

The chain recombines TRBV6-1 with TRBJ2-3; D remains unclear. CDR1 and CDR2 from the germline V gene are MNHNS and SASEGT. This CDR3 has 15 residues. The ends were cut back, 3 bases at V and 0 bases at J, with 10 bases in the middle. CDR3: CASSDVAFSTDTQYF. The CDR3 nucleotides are TGTGCCAGCAGTGATGTGGCGTTTAGCACAGATACGCAGTATTTT.

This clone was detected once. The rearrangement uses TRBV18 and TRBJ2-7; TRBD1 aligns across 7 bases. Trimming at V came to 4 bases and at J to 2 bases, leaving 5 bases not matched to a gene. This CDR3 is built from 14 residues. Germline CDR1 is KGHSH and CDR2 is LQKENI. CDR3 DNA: TGTGCCAGCTCACGCGACAGGGACACCTACGAGCAGTACTTC. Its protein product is CASSRDRDTYEQYF. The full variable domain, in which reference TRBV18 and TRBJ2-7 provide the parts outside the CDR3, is NAGVMQNPRHLVRRRGQEARLRCSPMKGHSHVYWYRQLPEEGLKFMVYLQKENIIDESGMPKERFSAEFPKEGPSILRIQQVVRGDSAAYFCASSRDRDTYEQYFGPGTRLTVT.

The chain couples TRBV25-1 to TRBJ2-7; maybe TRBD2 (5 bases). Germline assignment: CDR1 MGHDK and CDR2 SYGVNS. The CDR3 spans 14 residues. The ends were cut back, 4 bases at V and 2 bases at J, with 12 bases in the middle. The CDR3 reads CASSGELGAYEQYF. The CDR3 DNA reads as TGTGCCAGCAGTGGCGAACTCGGGGCCTACGAGCAGTACTTC.

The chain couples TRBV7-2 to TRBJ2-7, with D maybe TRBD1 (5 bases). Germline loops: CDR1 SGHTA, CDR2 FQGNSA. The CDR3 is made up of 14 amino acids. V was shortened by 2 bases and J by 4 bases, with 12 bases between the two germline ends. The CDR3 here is CASSLFGARYEQYF. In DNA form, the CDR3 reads TGTGCCAGCAGCTTATTTGGGGCGAGGTACGAGCAGTACTTC.

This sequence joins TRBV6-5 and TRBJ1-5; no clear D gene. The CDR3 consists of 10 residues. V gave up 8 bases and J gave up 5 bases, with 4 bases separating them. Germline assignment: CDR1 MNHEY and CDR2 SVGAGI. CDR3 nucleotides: TGTGCCAGCGGGGATCAGCCCCAGCATTTT. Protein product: CASGDQPQHF.